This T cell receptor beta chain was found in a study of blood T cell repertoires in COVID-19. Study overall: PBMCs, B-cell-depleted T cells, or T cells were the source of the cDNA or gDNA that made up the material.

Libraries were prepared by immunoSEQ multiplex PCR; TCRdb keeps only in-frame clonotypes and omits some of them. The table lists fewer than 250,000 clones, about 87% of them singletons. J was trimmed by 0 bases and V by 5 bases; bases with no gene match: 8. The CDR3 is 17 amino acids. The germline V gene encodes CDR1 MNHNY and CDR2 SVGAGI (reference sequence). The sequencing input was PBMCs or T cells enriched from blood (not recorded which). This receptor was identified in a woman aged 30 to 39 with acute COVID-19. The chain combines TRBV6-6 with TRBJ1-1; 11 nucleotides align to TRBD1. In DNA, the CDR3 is TGTGCCAGCAGTCCCGGACAGGGGGCAGGATTGAACACTGAAGCTTTCTTT. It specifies CASSPGQGAGLNTEAFF.